One sample yielded the 18 T cell receptor beta chains listed below, sequenced in a study of T-cell reconstitution after alpha-beta-depleted transplantation in children. Library preparation (for TCRbeta) was performed with unique molecular identifiers. TCRdb fed the PCR reads into MiXCR, producing one record per CDR3 protein. The table records some 500,000 distinct CDR3 sequences, approximately 32% of them present only once. This specimen was PBMCs from the stem cell graft donor, taken from the stem cell graft. These receptors were obtained from a human donor who donated a stem cell graft to a child with aplastic anemia.

This chain joins TRBV12-3 or TRBV12-4 and TRBJ2-2, with 10 bases identical to TRBD1. CDR3 size: 16 residues. Trimming cost V 10 bases and J 1 base; bases outside gene matches: 9. The CDR3 nucleotides read TGTGCCACCACTGACAGGGGGCTGGGGAACACCGGGGAGCTGTTTTTT. The encoded protein is CATTDRGLGNTGELFF.

This clonotype showed up just a few times. This rearrangement joins TRBV5-4 to TRBJ1-1; 9 bases map to TRBD1. The CDR3 runs to 16 residues. The ends lost 6 bases at V and 0 bases at J; junction bases unmatched: 9. Germline values: CDR1 SGHNT, CDR2 YYREEE (reference sequence). The CDR3 nucleotides read TGTGCCAGCAATACCGGGACAGGGACAATGAACACTGAAGCTTTCTTT. Its protein product is CASNTGTGTMNTEAFF.

A few counts support this clonotype. The chain employs TRBV20-1 and TRBJ2-1, with 8 bases aligning to TRBD2. V lost 0 bases, J lost 9 bases, and 10 bases stayed unmatched. Per the germline V gene, CDR1 is DFQATT and CDR2 is SNEGSKA (reference sequence). The CDR3 contains 15 residues. The CDR3 region has the DNA TGCAGTGCTAGAGATCCCAGCGGGGGACGGAGTGAGCAGTTCTTC. Its protein is CSARDPSGGRSEQFF.

The chain is built from TRBV6-1 and TRBJ2-3; 12 bases fit TRBD2. CDR1 MNHNS and CDR2 SASEGT come from the germline V gene. V trimming: 5 bases; J trimming: 6 bases; junction bases outside the gene matches: 9. This CDR3 region has 16 residues. CDR3 sequence reads: CASSRLAGVILDTQYF. The CDR3 DNA is TGTGCCAGCAGTCGACTAGCGGGAGTGATTTTGGATACGCAGTATTTT.

This clonotype was picked up a small number of times. The chain joins TRBV18 to TRBJ2-5; TRBD2 matches 7 bases. Germline-derived CDR1 and CDR2 are KGHSH and LQKENI. V shed 0 bases, J shed 5 bases, and the junction held 3 bases outside the gene matches. The CDR3 totals 14 residues. CDR3: CASSPPSGTETQYF. The CDR3 nucleotides read TGTGCCAGCTCACCACCGAGCGGGACGGAGACCCAGTACTTC.

This clonotype was counted only a few times. CDR3 protein: CSVPTGGETQYF. The CDR3 coding sequence is TGCAGCGTTCCGACGGGGGGAGAGACCCAGTACTTC. This chain connects TRBV29-1 to TRBJ2-5; TRBD2 matches 7 bases. The CDR3 extends over 12 amino acids. The ends lost 5 bases at V and 4 bases at J; junction bases unmatched: 4. In germline, CDR1 is SQVTM, CDR2 ANQGSEA.

This chain connects TRBV7-2 to TRBJ2-7; 8 positions match TRBD2. The junction had 11 bases not matched to a gene; V was cut back by 4 bases and J by 0 bases. In germline, CDR1 is SGHTA, CDR2 FQGNSA. The CDR3 spans 17 residues. Written as DNA, the CDR3 is TGTGCCAGCAGCTCCTACATAGCGGGACGTAGCTCCTACGAGCAGTACGTC. This translates into CASSSYIAGRSSYEQYV.

This clonotype was picked up one time. The J gene is TRBJ1-3, the V gene TRBV4-3; D call uncertain. The CDR3 is 17 residues long. V dropped 3 bases and J dropped 0 bases, with 15 bases sitting between them. The V gene's germline CDR1 is LGHNA and CDR2 YSLEER. The CDR3 region has the DNA TGCGCCAGCAGCCACCCCTCCCCCTCGAACTCTGGAAACACCATATATTTT. Protein product: CASSHPSPSNSGNTIYF.

V is TRBV5-5 and J is TRBJ1-1; no reliable D call. The V and J ends lost 2 bases and 0 bases respectively, with 11 bases between them. This CDR3 has 15 amino acids. Germline CDR1 and CDR2: SGHKS and YYEKEE (reference sequence). The CDR3, as DNA: TGTGCCAGCAGCTTCCCGGACTACATGAACACTGAAGCTTTCTTT. Its translation: CASSFPDYMNTEAFF.

This CDR3 is CSVQPTNEQFF. CDR3 bases: TGCAGCGTTCAGCCTACCAATGAGCAGTTCTTC. The J gene is TRBJ2-1, the V gene TRBV29-1, with D uncertain. This CDR3 region has 11 residues. From germline, CDR1 is SQVTM and CDR2 ANQGSEA. Trimming removed 5 bases at V and 6 bases at J, with 8 bases between.

In its sample, this clonotype was seen a few times. The chain employs TRBV30 and TRBJ1-2, with D possibly matching TRBD1 (5 bases). Trimming took 1 base from V and 4 from J, leaving 19 bases between them. The CDR3 has 16 residues. Germline loops: CDR1 GTSNPN, CDR2 SVGIG (reference sequence). CDR3 DNA sequence: TGTGCCTGGAGTGGCCCTTACGGGCAGGGCATCTATGGCTACACCTTC. It specifies CAWSGPYGQGIYGYTF.

The chain joins TRBV12-3 or TRBV12-4 to TRBJ2-7, with 7 bases aligning to TRBD1. The CDR3 has 14 amino acids. V lost 3 bases and J lost 3; bases outside the gene matches: 5. The CDR3 bases are TGTGCCAGCAGTTTGCAAGACAGGGTCTACGAGCAGTACTTC. Translation gives CASSLQDRVYEQYF.

V and J are TRBV7-9 and TRBJ1-2; maybe TRBD1 (6 bases). The CDR3 spans 13 residues. Trimming stripped 5 bases from V and 7 bases from J, with 14 bases between. CDR1 is SEHNR, CDR2 FQNEAQ, per germline (reference sequence). The CDR3 sequence: CASSPKGVPGYTF. DNA for the CDR3: TGTGCCAGCAGCCCCAAGGGGGTTCCTGGCTACACCTTC.

The J gene is TRBJ1-1, the V gene TRBV20-1; tentative D call: TRBD1 (5 bases). V lost 3 bases, J lost 3 bases, and 11 bases lay in between. Per germline, CDR1 DFQATT and CDR2 SNEGSKA (reference sequence). The CDR3 has 13 residues. CDR3 DNA sequence: TGCAGTGCTAGGGCCGACAGACACACTGAAGCTTTCTTT. Translated: CSARADRHTEAFF.

This clonotype showed up just a few times. The chain employs TRBV20-1 and TRBJ1-1; 9 nucleotides line up with TRBD1. Trimming at V came to 6 bases and at J to 5 bases, leaving 10 bases not matched to a gene. The CDR3 extends over 14 amino acids. Per germline, CDR1 DFQATT and CDR2 SNEGSKA (reference sequence). CDR3 loop: CSANTGQGLTEAFF. CDR3 coding DNA: TGCAGTGCGAATACCGGACAGGGGTTGACTGAAGCTTTCTTT.

The chain joins TRBV12-3 or TRBV12-4 to TRBJ2-1; TRBD2 agrees at 13 bases. Trimming removed 4 bases from V and 8 bases from J; junction bases left unmatched: 5. The CDR3 runs to 15 residues. CDR3 in amino acids: CASSSRTSGSHEQFF. The CDR3 coding sequence is TGTGCCAGCAGTTCCCGGACTAGCGGGAGCCATGAGCAGTTCTTC.

The chain employs TRBV12-3 or TRBV12-4 and TRBJ1-6; D gene ambiguous. The ends were cut back, 1 base at V and 7 bases at J, with 8 bases in the middle. The CDR3 is 14 residues long. The CDR3 protein is CASSLEGMNSPLHF. CDR3 sequence (DNA): TGTGCCAGCAGTTTAGAGGGTATGAATTCACCCCTCCACTTT.

The rearrangement links TRBV9 to TRBJ2-1, with 10 bases aligning to TRBD1. The CDR3 is 15 residues long. CDR1 and CDR2 (germline): SGDLS, YYNGEE. Trimming removed 3 bases from V and 4 bases from J; junction bases left unmatched: 4. CDR3 region: CASSADRGGYNEQFF. CDR3 DNA: TGTGCCAGCAGCGCGGACAGGGGGGGATACAATGAGCAGTTCTTC.